The rows below give T cell receptor beta chains drawn from one sample of a study of identical twins. TCRdb independently ran MiXCR on the 5' RACE reads; one entry per CDR3 protein. The table lists about 690,000 distinct CDR3 sequences, roughly 6% of them singletons, with roughly 1.8% in the top ten. The sample was naive T cells sorted from blood. These TCRs come from a young man in good health. Both conserved end residues are part of each CDR3. The order of the fields is V gene, D gene, J gene, clone size, CDR3 protein, CDR3 DNA. The D gene is left open where the match is weak. Clone size is given for some rows only: seen once, a few or many times, or a class if the clone is expanded.

>TRBV7-3|NA|TRBJ2-1|many
CASRSPGSQFF
TGTGCCAGCAGGTCCCCGGGTTCGCAGTTCTTC
>TRBV6-2/TRBV6-3|NA|TRBJ1-5|few
CASSYRQGGNQPQHF
TGTGCCAGCAGTTACCGGCAGGGAGGCAATCAGCCCCAGCATTTT
>TRBV24-1|NA|TRBJ1-2|many
CATAEGYGYTF
TGTGCCACCGCCGAGGGCTATGGCTACACCTTC
>TRBV12-3/TRBV12-4|TRBD2|TRBJ2-5|few
CASSLNPSGETQYF
TGTGCCAGCAGTTTAAACCCTAGCGGAGAGACCCAGTACTTC
>TRBV27|NA|TRBJ2-3|NA
CASSLWSTSTDTQYF
TGTGCCAGCAGTTTATGGTCTACAAGCACAGATACGCAGTATTTT
>TRBV12-3/TRBV12-4|NA|TRBJ2-1|many
CASSFPGTGWGDEQFF
TGTGCCAGCAGTTTCCCTGGGACGGGCTGGGGGGATGAGCAGTTCTTC
>TRBV6-2/TRBV6-3|NA|TRBJ1-5|many
CASNLAGAPNQPQHF
TGTGCCAGCAATCTGGCGGGGGCACCCAATCAGCCCCAGCATTTT
>TRBV27|TRBD2|TRBJ2-1|NA
CASSFSGLARGNEQFF
TGTGCCAGCAGTTTCAGTGGACTAGCAAGGGGCAATGAGCAGTTCTTC
>TRBV29-1|NA|TRBJ2-2|few
CSVWGGTNNTGELFF
TGCAGCGTTTGGGGGGGGACAAATAACACCGGGGAGCTGTTTTTT
>TRBV7-9|TRBD2|TRBJ2-7|NA
CASSLGSSGQQYF
TGTGCCAGCAGCTTAGGTTCTAGCGGGCAGCAGTACTTC
>TRBV12-3/TRBV12-4|NA|TRBJ1-2|many
CASSLGRGGYTF
TGTGCCAGCAGTTTGGGCCGAGGGGGCTACACCTTC
>TRBV20-1|NA|TRBJ2-1|few
CSALDRYSYNEQFF
TGCAGTGCTCTGGACAGATACTCCTACAATGAGCAGTTCTTC
>TRBV18|TRBD1|TRBJ2-3|NA
CASSPMGQDSTDTQYF
TGTGCCAGCTCACCAATGGGACAGGACAGCACAGATACGCAGTATTTT
>TRBV15|NA|TRBJ2-3|many
CATSRDADTQYF
TGTGCCACCAGCAGAGATGCAGATACGCAGTATTTT
>TRBV4-2|NA|TRBJ2-3|few
CASSQDYRGLRTDTQYF
TGTGCCAGCAGCCAAGATTACCGGGGTTTGCGCACAGATACGCAGTATTTT
>TRBV5-5|TRBD2|TRBJ2-7|few
CASSFRLAGPTYEQYF
TGTGCCAGCAGCTTTCGACTAGCGGGACCAACCTACGAGCAGTACTTC
>TRBV6-5|TRBD2|TRBJ2-3|NA
CASSYTGTRSTDTQYF
TGTGCCAGCAGTTACACCGGGACTAGAAGCACAGATACGCAGTATTTT
>TRBV29-1|NA|TRBJ2-6|few
CSVEDGSGANVLTF
TGCAGCGTTGAAGACGGCTCTGGGGCCAACGTCCTGACTTTC
>TRBV28|NA|TRBJ2-4|NA
CASSAGTNKNIQYF
TGTGCCAGCAGCGCCGGGACAAACAAAAACATTCAGTACTTC
>TRBV10-3|TRBD2|TRBJ2-2|many
CAISVERERTGELFF
TGTGCCATCAGTGTTGAGCGGGAGAGGACCGGGGAGCTGTTTTTT
>TRBV19|NA|TRBJ1-4|many
CASSSMANEKLFF
TGTGCCAGTAGTTCAATGGCTAATGAAAAACTGTTTTTT
>TRBV29-1|NA|TRBJ1-1|few
CSVGSGPMNTEAFF
TGCAGCGTTGGGTCAGGGCCCATGAACACTGAAGCTTTCTTT
>TRBV12-3/TRBV12-4|TRBD1|TRBJ2-2|many
CASRGPRGSGELFF
TGTGCCAGCAGGGGCCCCAGGGGGAGCGGGGAGCTGTTTTTT
>TRBV14|TRBD2|TRBJ2-1|few
CASSLLGLAGAGGYNEQFF
TGTGCCAGCAGCCTGCTTGGACTAGCGGGAGCGGGGGGCTACAATGAGCAGTTCTTC
>TRBV7-2|TRBD1|TRBJ1-2|many
CASSSTGGAFGYTF
TGTGCCAGCAGCTCAACAGGGGGCGCGTTTGGCTACACCTTC
>TRBV5-6|TRBD1|TRBJ2-1|NA
CASSAGTGGLYNEQLF
TGTGCCAGCAGCGCCGGGACAGGGGGGCTCTACAATGAGCAGCTCTTC
>TRBV7-9|NA|TRBJ2-7|few
CASSPAIGGYEQYF
TGTGCCAGCAGCCCCGCCATCGGGGGCTACGAGCAGTACTTC
>TRBV29-1|TRBD1|TRBJ1-5|many
CSAGTGRNQPQHF
TGCAGCGCGGGGACAGGCCGTAATCAGCCCCAGCATTTT
>TRBV3-1|NA|TRBJ1-2|many
CASSLTGEYGYTF
TGTGCCAGCAGCTTGACAGGTGAATATGGCTACACCTTC
>TRBV20-1|NA|TRBJ2-1|NA
CSALRGTSYNEQFF
TGCAGTGCCCTGAGAGGGACAAGCTACAATGAGCAGTTCTTC
>TRBV29-1|TRBD2|TRBJ2-7|NA
CSVWGGTEQYF
TGCAGCGTCTGGGGAGGGACCGAGCAGTACTTC
>TRBV29-1|TRBD2|TRBJ2-5|many
CSVVRGGETQYF
TGCAGCGTTGTCCGCGGGGGAGAGACCCAGTACTTC
>TRBV5-5|NA|TRBJ2-2|few
CASRTWGAGELFF
TGTGCCAGCAGAACCTGGGGGGCCGGGGAGCTGTTTTTT
>TRBV29-1|NA|TRBJ2-1|few
CSVVPLVDEQFF
TGCAGCGTTGTGCCGTTAGTGGATGAGCAGTTCTTC
>TRBV5-1|NA|TRBJ2-5|NA
CASSLGSLNQETQYF
TGCGCCAGCAGCTTAGGAAGCTTAAACCAAGAGACCCAGTACTTC
>TRBV27|TRBD2|TRBJ2-5|NA
CASRHLPGTAGGPFEETQYF
TGTGCCAGCAGACACCTTCCCGGGACGGCGGGAGGGCCATTCGAGGAGACCCAGTACTTC
>TRBV18|TRBD2|TRBJ2-3|NA
CASSPRTSGINTDTQYF
TGTGCCAGCTCACCAAGGACTAGCGGAATCAACACAGATACGCAGTATTTT